The T cell receptor (beta chain) under discussion was sequenced for a study of blood T cells in healthy people across ages. PCR was performed a second time for about 7 to 11 cycles using a sample-barcoded 5' primer and a J-beta primer mix. TCRdb reprocessed the 5' RACE reads with MiXCR, giving one entry per CDR3 protein. The data contain about 1.4 million distinct CDR3 sequences, approximately 59% of them singletons. V was cut by 1 base and J by 8 bases, with 10 bases left in between. This CDR3 is built from 13 residues. Germline values: CDR1 SGHNT, CDR2 YYREEE (reference sequence). The chain employs TRBV5-4 and TRBJ2-1; D is perhaps TRBD2 (5 bases). The sequence came from a man between 18 and 35 years old in good health. The material sequenced was blood. The CDR3 bases are TGTGCCAGCAGCTTGCCTAGCAACGATGAGCAGTTCTTC. Translation gives CASSLPSNDEQFF.